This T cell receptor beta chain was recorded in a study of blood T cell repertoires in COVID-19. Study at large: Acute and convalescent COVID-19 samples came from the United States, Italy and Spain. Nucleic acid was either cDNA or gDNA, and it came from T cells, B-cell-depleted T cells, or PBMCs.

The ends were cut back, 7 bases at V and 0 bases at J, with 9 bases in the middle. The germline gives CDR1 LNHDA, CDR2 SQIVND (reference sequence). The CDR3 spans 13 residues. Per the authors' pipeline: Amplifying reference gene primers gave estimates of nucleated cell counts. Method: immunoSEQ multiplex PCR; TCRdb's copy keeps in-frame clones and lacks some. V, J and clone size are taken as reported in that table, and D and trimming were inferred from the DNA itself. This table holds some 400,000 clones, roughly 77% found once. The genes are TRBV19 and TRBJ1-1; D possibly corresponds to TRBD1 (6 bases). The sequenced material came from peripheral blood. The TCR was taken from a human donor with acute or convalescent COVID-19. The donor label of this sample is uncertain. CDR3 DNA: TGTGCCAGTAATACAGGGTTGAACACTGAAGCTTTCTTT. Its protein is CASNTGLNTEAFF.